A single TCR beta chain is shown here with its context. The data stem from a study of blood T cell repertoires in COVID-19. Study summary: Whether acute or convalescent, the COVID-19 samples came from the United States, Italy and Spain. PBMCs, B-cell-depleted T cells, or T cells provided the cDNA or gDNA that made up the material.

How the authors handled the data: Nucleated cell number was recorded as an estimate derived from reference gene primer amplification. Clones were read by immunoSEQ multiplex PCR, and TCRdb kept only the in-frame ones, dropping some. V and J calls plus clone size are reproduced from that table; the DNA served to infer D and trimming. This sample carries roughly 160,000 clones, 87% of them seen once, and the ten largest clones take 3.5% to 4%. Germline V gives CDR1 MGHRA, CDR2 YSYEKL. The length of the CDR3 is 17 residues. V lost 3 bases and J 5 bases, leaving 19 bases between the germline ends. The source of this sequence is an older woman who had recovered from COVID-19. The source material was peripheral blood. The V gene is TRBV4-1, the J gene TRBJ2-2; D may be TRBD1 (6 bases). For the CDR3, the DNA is TGCGCCAGCAGCCAGGATTCGGGACAACGAAGGACCGGGGAGCTGTTTTTT. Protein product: CASSQDSGQRRTGELFF.